This T cell receptor (beta chain) was captured by sequencing in a study of blood T cell repertoires in COVID-19. The repertoire was sequenced with immunoSEQ multiplex PCR; TCRdb's copy has only in-frame clones and lacks some. In the table there are around 31,000 clones, roughly nine tenths of which are singletons. The V end was cut by 6 bases, the J end by 0 bases, with 18 bases between. Germline V gene data show CDR1 as MDHEN and CDR2 as SYDVKM. This CDR3 contains 17 residues. The sample holds one count of this clone. The material sequenced was peripheral blood. V and J are TRBV28 and TRBJ1-3, with D perhaps TRBD1 (5 bases). The TCR sequence derives from a human donor with active COVID-19. The donor label of this sample is uncertain. CDR3 sequence reads: CASSLGRGRDSGNTIYF. In DNA, the CDR3 is TGTGCCAGCAGCTTGGGGAGGGGACGGGACTCTGGAAACACCATATATTTT.